This T cell receptor beta chain was found in a study of read filtering for tumor transcriptome and immune sequencing. From 300 to 400 ng of RNA, a library with molecular barcoded alpha/delta and beta/gamma adaptors was made. TCRdb used MiXCR to reprocess the reads, holding one entry per CDR3 protein. This sample has 45,000 to 55,000 distinct CDR3 sequences, with more than 10% found just once. The CDR3 runs to 13 residues. V lost 6 bases and J lost 9, with 20 bases in between. CDR1 is SQVTM, CDR2 ANQGSEA, per germline. General observations from the study: Dropping single-read clonotypes raised IR-seq and RNA-seq shared-clonotype correlation. IR-seq captured clonotypes deeper and more reliably than RNA-seq. Sorted CD138-negative bone marrow cells were not purified T cells.

This clonotype has a handful of counts. No antigen is known for it. The sample taken for sequencing was a population of CD138-negative cells sorted from bone marrow. The chain recombines TRBV29-1 with TRBJ1-1; perhaps TRBD1 as D (6 bases). This TCR derives from a donor over 35 with multiple myeloma. CDR3 protein: CSVKQGTESKAFF. As DNA, the CDR3 is TGCAGCGTCAAACAGGGTACGGAGTCGAAAGCTTTCTTT.